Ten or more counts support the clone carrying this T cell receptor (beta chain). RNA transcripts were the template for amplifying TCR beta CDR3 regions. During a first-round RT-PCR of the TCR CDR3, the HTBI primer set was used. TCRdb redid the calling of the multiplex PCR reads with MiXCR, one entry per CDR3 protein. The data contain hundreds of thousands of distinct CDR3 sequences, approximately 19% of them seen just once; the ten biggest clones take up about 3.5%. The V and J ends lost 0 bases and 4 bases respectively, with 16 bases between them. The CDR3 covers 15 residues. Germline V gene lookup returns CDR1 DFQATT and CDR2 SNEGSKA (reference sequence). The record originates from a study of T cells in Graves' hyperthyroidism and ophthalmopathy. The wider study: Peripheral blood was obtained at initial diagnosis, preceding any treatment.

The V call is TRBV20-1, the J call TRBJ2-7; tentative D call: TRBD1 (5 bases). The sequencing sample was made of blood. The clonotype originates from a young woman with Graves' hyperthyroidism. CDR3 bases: TGCAGTGCTAGAGATCACAATGAAGGGGTTTACGAGCAGTACTTC. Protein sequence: CSARDHNEGVYEQYF.